The present entry profiles one T cell receptor (beta chain) with its context. This clonotype occurred many times. The clone's antigen remains unknown. No much larger clone is present one base from it, and per-base qualities are unavailable. The TCR beta CDR3 regions were amplified from RNA transcripts. The first round of RT-PCR for the TCR CDR3 was performed with the HTBI primer set and the Qiagen OneStep RT-PCR kit. The libraries were constructed in a second round of multiplex PCR and then size-selected and purified. Libraries were sequenced paired-end with 100 bp reads on an Illumina HiSeq2000. Processing in the source paper ran as follows. SOAPnuke was used to process the raw data, removing reads that contained adapters or uncalled bases, had a mean Phred below 15, or lacked an exact match to the constant primer or identifier. High-quality paired reads were merged with COPE v1.2.5, and unique nucleotide sequences were defined as clonotypes. Clonotypes were aligned to IMGT TRBV, TRBD and TRBJ reference segments using MiTCR v1.1. Only V-J combinations with frequency above 0.0001, covering approximately 99% of repertoires, were analysed. A TCS score was defined as the ratio between F50 (clonal expansion) and ExV (chaos), using BLOSUM62-based TCRdist between CDR3 peptides within each V-J. Welch's t-statistics and random forest reduced several hundred V-J features to 13, which were used in a naive Bayes classifier (R e1071). The public reads were reprocessed in TCRdb via fastp at Q25 and MiXCR, keeping in-frame beta chains. Under each unique CDR3 protein, matching rows form one entry showing the most common genes and DNA. TCRdb, not the authors, supplied the V and J calls. The sample contains roughly 350,000 distinct CDR3 sequences, approximately 15% of them found a single time. The leading ten clones occupy roughly a fifth of the sample.

This sample is drawn from a study of T cells in Graves' hyperthyroidism and ophthalmopathy (dated by TCRdb to between 2018 and 2020). As for the study more broadly: Peripheral blood samples were taken at initial diagnosis, before any treatment was given. To identify TCR V-J signatures that set the groups apart, the researchers used a discovery cohort of approximately 98 patients, made up of 43 with Graves' ophthalmopathy and around 58 with stable Graves' hyperthyroidism. An independent validation cohort of 18 to 20 hyperthyroidism patients and more than 15 patients who later progressed to ophthalmopathy tested prospective prediction of ophthalmopathy. The 95 to 100 discovery patients were randomly split 7:3 into training and test sets. The study also compared thyroid tissue and blood T-cell repertoires from several Graves' hyperthyroidism patients. Once sampling was done, hyperthyroidism patients were given methimazole at a starting dose of 30 mg daily, whereas ophthalmopathy patients were given high-dose intravenous methylprednisolone. The paper reports TCR Vbeta CDR3 sequencing of roughly 140 peripheral blood samples: approximately 41 ophthalmopathy, 75 to 80 hyperthyroidism and around 17 progressor patients. Findings and caveats that apply to the study as a whole: Sample size was not statistically predetermined, and blinding of investigators to group allocation was not performed. Blood samples also contained most of the expanded thyroid clonotypes (frequency above 0.001), which suggests that blood repertoires may reflect thyroid immune responses. In cross-validation, a model built on a 13 V-J signature told ophthalmopathy apart from stable hyperthyroidism with less than 90% sensitivity and 81% to 82% specificity, and in testing the same model reached 80%/75%. During validation, the model predicted progression to ophthalmopathy a median of around six months ahead of onset, with more than 60% sensitivity and less than 85% specificity.

Moderately to severely active disease, a Clinical Activity Score of at least 3, a NOSPECS grade of at least 4, and a duration under 3 months were present in ophthalmopathy patients. Patients with uncontrolled infections, other autoimmune diseases, pregnancy or lactation were excluded. Diagnoses were based on clinical symptoms, serum thyroxine and TRAb, thyroid ultrasound and orbital computed tomography. PBMCs were isolated from about 9.2 ml of fresh peripheral blood by Ficoll-Paque density gradient centrifugation. Total RNA was extracted with Trizol reagent, and quality was checked on an Agilent 2100 Bioanalyzer. Taken from the germline V gene, the CDR1 and CDR2 loops are SNHLY and FYNNEI. Germline trimming amounts to 7 bases on V and 1 base on J, with 17 as the count of junction bases outside the gene matches. Spanning cysteine to phenylalanine, the CDR3 consists of 18 amino acids. This entry keeps only the CDR3 DNA: 54 bases, framed from base 1.

Specimen: blood. The rearranged chain carries TRBV2 and TRBJ1-2; TRBD1 fits 8 bases in the junction. The clonotype was recovered from a woman aged 25 to 39 with Graves' ophthalmopathy. Here is the DNA: TGTGCCAGCATTCGGGTCAGGACCCAGGGGGCCTTTAACTATGGCTACACCTTC. It translates to CASIRVRTQGAFNYGYTF.